A selection of T cell receptor beta chains follows, all from one sample in a study of T cell changes during pregnancy in multiple sclerosis. Only in-frame clones appear in the TCRdb table, and some are missing; sequencing was by immunoSEQ multiplex PCR. Of under 65,000 clones in the sample, around nine tenths were seen once. Material: peripheral blood, obtained in the second trimester of pregnancy. Receptors originate from a female donor with multiple sclerosis, enrolled in a pregnancy study. Each CDR3 is given without its conserved first and last residue.

J: TRBJ2-1; V: TRBV11-3; CDR3: ASSDRTGHAEQF
J: TRBJ1-2; V: TRBV2; CDR3: ASSDQDRRWGFNYGYT
J: TRBJ2-3; V: TRBV5-5; CDR3: ASTRDRFLTDTQY
J: TRBJ2-7; V: TRBV10-3; CDR3: AISPGTSGTSEQY
J: TRBJ1-2; V: TRBV5-1; CDR3: ASSPEDSKGYT
J: TRBJ1-1; V: TRBV6-5; CDR3: ASRGKGRGTEAF
J: TRBJ2-7; V: TRBV7-2; CDR3: ASSRSRGAGEQY
J: TRBJ2-5; V: TRBV29-1; CDR3: SAVPTGTPGETQY
J: TRBJ2-7; V: TRBV30; CDR3: AWTSRGHEQY
J: TRBJ2-6; V: TRBV9; CDR3: ASRRLGANVLT
J: TRBJ1-1; V: TRBV29-1; CDR3: SVGGHTMNTEAF
J: TRBJ2-2; V: TRBV4-1; CDR3: ASSQGSLANTGELF
J: TRBJ2-6; V: TRBV10-3; CDR3: AISEVPSSGANVLT
J: TRBJ2-1; V: TRBV11-1; CDR3: ASSLAGTLNNEQF
J: TRBJ2-1; V: TRBV2; CDR3: ASRVPGGPTFDNEQF
J: TRBJ2-4; V: TRBV6-1; CDR3: ASSETSGTLRAKNIQY
J: TRBJ2-7; V: TRBV2; CDR3: ASSGGTHTYEQY
J: TRBJ1-1; V: TRBV7-2; CDR3: ASVKTGGNAEAF
J: TRBJ2-7; V: TRBV4-1; CDR3: ASSVPVLAGGYEQY
J: TRBJ2-1; V: TRBV15; CDR3: ATSLQTGSGLSYNEQF
J: TRBJ2-2; V: TRBV27; CDR3: ASSHPPDRWNTGELF
J: TRBJ2-7; V: TRBV5-1; CDR3: ASRQAGAPGEQY
J: TRBJ2-3; V: TRBV7-9; CDR3: ASTLAPNENQQY
J: TRBJ1-2; V: TRBV5-4; CDR3: ASSGGTEITYGYT
J: TRBJ2-3; V: TRBV7-9; CDR3: ASSLVGPGTDTQY
J: TRBJ2-3; V: TRBV5-4; CDR3: ASSLGVSRSSTDTQY
J: TRBJ1-2; V: TRBV7-3; CDR3: ASSPGLIRSYGYT